One and the same sample provided the 23 T cell receptor beta chains below, sequenced in a study of blood T cell repertoires in COVID-19. Profiled with immunoSEQ multiplex PCR; TCRdb holds only in-frame clones, not every one. Here the sample spans some 240,000 clones, about 90% being singletons. The sequenced sample was PBMCs or T cells enriched from blood (not recorded which). These TCRs come from a woman aged 40 to 49 who had been exposed to COVID-19.

The chain recombines TRBV24-1 with TRBJ2-7, with 7 bases identical to TRBD1. The trim removed 2 bases at V and 6 bases at J, leaving 3 bases unmatched. Germline lookup yields CDR1 KGHDR and CDR2 SFDVKD. The CDR3 has 13 amino acids. The DNA for the CDR3 is TGTGCCACCAGTGATTGGACAGGTGTCGAGCAGTACTTC. Amino acid sequence: CATSDWTGVEQYF.

The chain has TRBV27 and TRBJ2-5; D is possibly TRBD2 (6 bases). The CDR3 totals 15 residues. Germline CDR1 and CDR2: MNHEY and SMNVEV (reference sequence). The germline V and J ends were trimmed by 4 bases and 1 base, with 13 bases remaining between them. The CDR3 bases are TGTGCCAGCAGTTACGGGAGCAGAAGCCAAGAGACCCAGTACTTC. Translating gives CASSYGSRSQETQYF.

V is TRBV9 and J is TRBJ2-5; D gene uncertain. The CDR3 consists of 12 residues. Trimming took 3 bases from V and 5 from J, leaving 8 bases between them. In germline, CDR1 is SGDLS, CDR2 YYNGEE. In nucleotides, the CDR3 is TGTGCCAGCAGCGGCACGGAGGAGACCCAGTACTTC. It yields the protein CASSGTEETQYF.

The chain uses TRBV10-3 and TRBJ2-2; 13 bases line up with TRBD2. The junction had 8 bases not matched to a gene; V was cut back by 10 bases and J by 0 bases. CDR1 and CDR2 (germline): ENHRY, SYGVKD. The CDR3 has 17 residues. DNA for the CDR3: TGTGCCACCCGGACTAGCGGGAGTATCGCGAACACCGGGGAGCTGTTTTTT. Protein product: CATRTSGSIANTGELFF.

This chain joins TRBV24-1 and TRBJ2-1, with TRBD2 matching over 11 bases. The CDR3 totals 17 residues. Looked up from germline, CDR1 is KGHDR and CDR2 is SFDVKD. V was clipped by 2 bases and J by 7 bases; unmatched bases: 9. Here the CDR3 DNA reads TGTGCCACCAGTGATTCCGGGACTAGCGGAAATCGGAATGAGCAGTTCTTC. Residues: CATSDSGTSGNRNEQFF.

In the case of this clone: One junction end does not reproduce the germline sequence, and a read error may be involved. The chain uses TRBV5-1 and TRBJ2-2; TRBD1 might be the D (5 bases). Germline V gives CDR1 SGHRS, CDR2 YFSETQ. The CDR3 loop spans 18 amino acids. The CDR3 is CASSPVATGRKGTGELFF. The DNA for the CDR3 is TGTGCCAGCAGCCCGGTAGCTACAGGAAGGAAAGGCACCGGGGAGCTGTTTTTT.

The V gene is TRBV3-1 (or the pseudogene TRBV3-2), the J gene TRBJ1-4, with 7 bases matching TRBD1. CDR3 length: 13 residues. V lost 7 bases to trimming and J lost 5 bases; unmatched junction nucleotides: 4. Germline CDR1 and CDR2: LGHDT and YNNKEL (reference sequence). CDR3 amino acids: CASTGTENEKLFF. The CDR3 DNA follows: TGTGCCAGCACCGGGACAGAAAATGAAAAACTGTTTTTT.

V gene TRBV7-3 combines with J gene TRBJ2-2; TRBD1 aligns across 9 bases. The CDR3 totals 18 residues. Trimming removed 5 bases from V and 5 bases from J; junction bases left unmatched: 15. Germline values: CDR1 SGHTA, CDR2 FQGTGA. The CDR3 reads CASSPKFPGQGETGELFF. The CDR3 DNA follows: TGTGCCAGCAGCCCAAAATTTCCGGGACAGGGTGAGACCGGGGAGCTGTTTTTT. The full variable domain, in which reference TRBV7-3 and TRBJ2-2 provide the parts outside the CDR3, is GAGVSQTPSNKVTEKGKYVELRCDPISGHTALYWYRQSLGQGPEFLIYFQGTGAADDSGLPNDRFFAVRPEGSVSTLKIQRTERGDSAVYLCASSPKFPGQGETGELFFGEGSRLTVL.

The chain carries TRBV10-3 and TRBJ2-1, with D tentatively TRBD1 (5 bases). This CDR3 has 13 amino acids. Trimming pared 6 bases from V and 3 bases from J, leaving 9 bases between. Germline-derived CDR1 and CDR2 are ENHRY and SYGVKD. For the CDR3, the DNA is TGTGCCATCAGGGGGCCGGGCTACAATGAGCAGTTCTTC. It is translated as CAIRGPGYNEQFF.

This chain uses TRBV29-1 with TRBJ2-6; D perhaps matches TRBD1 (6 bases). Germline CDR1 and CDR2: SQVTM and ANQGSEA. The V gene lost 7 bases and the J gene lost 0 bases, with 19 bases spanning the gap. This CDR3 has 17 residues. The CDR3 loop is CSARSGTTNSGANVLTF. CDR3 sequence (DNA): TGCAGCGCCCGGTCAGGGACAACAAACTCTGGGGCCAACGTCCTGACTTTC.

The chain couples TRBV5-1 to TRBJ2-7; 9 bases map to TRBD1. In germline, CDR1 is SGHRS, CDR2 YFSETQ. CDR3 length: 14 residues. The CDR3 nucleotides are TGTGCCAGCAGCCCAGGGACAGGGCCCCAGGAGCAGTACGTC. As protein: CASSPGTGPQEQYV.

This chain uses TRBV6-2 or TRBV6-3 with TRBJ2-7; TRBD1 agrees at 9 bases. J was trimmed by 7 bases and V by 4 bases; bases with no gene match: 8. The CDR3 runs to 14 residues. Germline CDR1 MNHEY, CDR2 SVGEGT. CDR3 region: CASSSLQGAREQYV. As DNA, the CDR3 is TGTGCCAGCAGTTCCTTACAGGGGGCGAGGGAGCAGTACGTC.

V is TRBV28 and J is TRBJ1-1; TRBD1 matches at 9 bases. After removal of 0 bases from V and 5 bases from J, the junction contained 4 bases not matched to a gene. CDR3 size: 15 residues. Looked up from germline, CDR1 is MDHEN and CDR2 is SYDVKM. Here the CDR3 DNA reads TGTGCCAGCAGTTTATGGGGACAGGGTTGGACTGAAGCTTTCTTT. Protein: CASSLWGQGWTEAFF.

This sequence joins TRBV11-3 and TRBJ2-5, with a tentative D call TRBD1 (6 bases). V lost 4 bases and J lost 0, with 18 bases in between. The V gene's germline CDR1 is SGHNT and CDR2 YENEEA. The CDR3 totals 17 residues. This CDR3 is CASSSSGARLYQETQYF. Written as DNA, the CDR3 is TGTGCCAGCAGCTCCTCAGGGGCCAGACTGTACCAAGAGACCCAGTACTTC.

The gene calls are TRBV3-1 (or the pseudogene TRBV3-2) and TRBJ2-5; possibly TRBD1 for D (8 bases). The germline V gene encodes CDR1 LGHDT and CDR2 YNNKEL (reference sequence). V lost 4 bases to trimming and J lost 4 bases, with 19 bases between them. The CDR3 contains 16 residues. The CDR3 here is CASSPRTGRGRETQYF. The CDR3 nucleotides read TGTGCCAGCAGCCCTCGGACAGGGAGGGGCCGAGAGACCCAGTACTTC.

The CDR3, as DNA: TGTGCCAGCAGCCTTAGGAATAGGGGATTAGAAAAACTGTTTTTT. Amino acids: CASSLRNRGLEKLFF. The chain links TRBV7-3 to TRBJ1-4; maybe TRBD1 (5 bases). From germline, CDR1 is SGHTA and CDR2 FQGTGA. The CDR3 length is 15 residues. V was pared by 5 bases and J by 8 bases, with 18 bases between.

CDR3 sequence (DNA): TGTGCGGCTGGAGGGACAGGGGGTAACACTGAAGCTTTCTTT. Its protein product is CAAGGTGGNTEAFF. V and J are TRBV28 and TRBJ1-1; 11 nucleotides align to TRBD1. The germline CDR1 and CDR2 sequences are MDHEN and SYDVKM. The CDR3 runs to 14 residues.

This rearrangement joins TRBV3-1 (or the pseudogene TRBV3-2) to TRBJ2-2; 9 bases map to TRBD2. CDR3 length: 15 amino acids. With 4 bases clipped from V and 8 bases from J, the junction kept 8 bases outside the gene matches. CDR1 and CDR2 from the germline V gene are LGHDT and YNNKEL (reference sequence). Here the CDR3 reads CASSLGLAVTGELFF. The CDR3, as DNA: TGTGCCAGCAGCCTGGGACTAGCAGTCACGGGGGAGCTGTTTTTT.

This chain uses TRBV30 with TRBJ1-2; D is undetermined. The ends were cut back, 4 bases at V and 2 bases at J, with 11 bases in the middle. This CDR3 has 13 residues. Germline CDR1 and CDR2: GTSNPN and SVGIG (reference sequence). CDR3 protein: CAWNDGSNYGYTF. The DNA of the CDR3 is TGTGCCTGGAACGACGGTAGCAACTATGGCTACACCTTC.

This clone has only one observation. The chain employs TRBV19 and TRBJ1-3; D perhaps matches TRBD1 (6 bases). Germline V gene sequence: CDR1 LNHDA, CDR2 SQIVND (reference sequence). CDR3 length: 13 residues. V lost 8 bases to trimming and J lost 1 base, with 9 bases between them. The CDR3 sequence is CASADSSGNTIYF. The CDR3 DNA sequence: TGTGCCAGTGCGGACAGTTCTGGAAACACCATATATTTT.

The chain recombines TRBV28 with TRBJ2-7; the match to TRBD1 covers 7 bases. The CDR3 runs to 14 residues. The V gene's germline CDR1 is MDHEN and CDR2 SYDVKM. V was clipped by 6 bases and J by 8 bases; unmatched bases: 13. CDR3 in amino acids: CASSKGQSVLQQYF. The CDR3 DNA reads as TGTGCCAGCAGCAAGGGACAGAGCGTCCTGCAGCAGTACTTC. The entire variable domain, with the rest obtained from reference TRBV28 and TRBJ2-7, is as follows: DVKVTQSSRYLVKRTGEKVFLECVQDMDHENMFWYRQDPGLGLRLIYFSYDVKMKEKGDIPEGYSVSREKKERFSLILESASTNQTSMYLCASSKGQSVLQQYFGPGTRLTVT.

This chain links TRBV7-2 with TRBJ2-7; D is unresolved. The CDR3 extends over 14 amino acids. The V end was cut by 2 bases, the J end by 0 bases, with 8 bases between. Germline assignment: CDR1 SGHTA and CDR2 FQGNSA. The CDR3 nucleotides read TGTGCCAGCAGCTTACTCTACAGCTCCTACGAGCAGTACTTC. Its protein product is CASSLLYSSYEQYF.

The gene calls are TRBV3-1 (or the pseudogene TRBV3-2) and TRBJ1-5, with D unclear. The CDR3 has 13 residues. The germline gives CDR1 LGHDT, CDR2 YNNKEL (reference sequence). The V end was cut by 3 bases, the J end by 6 bases, with 9 bases between. The CDR3 coding sequence is TGTGCCAGCAGCCAGAGCGAGGCTCAGCCCCAGCATTTT. Encoded protein: CASSQSEAQPQHF.